These 20 T cell receptor beta chains were sequenced from one sample in a study of response to subunit inactivated influenza vaccine. TCRdb processed the RT-PCR reads anew with MiXCR; each CDR3 protein has one entry. The sample gives about 650,000 distinct CDR3 sequences, around 15% of which show up once; about 7.6% is in the top ten. Material: PBMCs from blood, obtained roughly 15 days before vaccination. All receptors come from a man aged 45-65 years who received an inactivated influenza vaccine.

V and J are TRBV2 and TRBJ2-1; 7 positions agree with TRBD1. This CDR3 region has 13 residues. Germline assignment: CDR1 SNHLY and CDR2 FYNNEI. V trimming: 6 bases; J trimming: 7 bases; junction bases outside the gene matches: 6. The chain's CDR3 is CASRSTGSNEQFF. CDR3 nucleotide sequence: TGTGCCAGCAGGTCGACAGGGTCAAATGAGCAGTTCTTC.

Only a few counts were recorded for this clonotype. The V call is TRBV5-1, the J call TRBJ2-3; no clear D. From germline, CDR1 is SGHRS and CDR2 YFSETQ. Deletions cut 2 bases from V and 1 base from J, with 14 bases between. The CDR3 runs to 16 residues. CDR3 DNA sequence: TGCGCCAGCAGCTTTGGCAATACGATGGGCACAGATACGCAGTATTTT. Its protein product is CASSFGNTMGTDTQYF. Complete variable domain (other parts from reference TRBV5-1 and TRBJ2-3): KAGVTQTPRYLIKTRGQQVTLSCSPISGHRSVSWYQQTPGQGLQFLFEYFSETQRNKGNFPGRFSGRQFSNSRSEMNVSTLELGDSALYLCASSFGNTMGTDTQYFGPGTRLTVL.

The chain is built from TRBV19 and TRBJ2-3; the D gene is possibly TRBD2 (6 bases). The CDR3 loop spans 17 amino acids. Germline V gene lookup returns CDR1 LNHDA and CDR2 SQIVND (reference sequence). V was clipped by 1 base and J by 5 bases, with 19 bases between them. CDR3 in DNA: TGTGCCAGTAGTATAGGATCGGGGACTCTTTGGGGAGATACGCAGTATTTT. Its protein product is CASSIGSGTLWGDTQYF.

V is TRBV27 and J is TRBJ2-7; 9 bases line up with TRBD1. Trimming cost V 5 bases and J 6 bases; bases outside gene matches: 14. Germline CDR1 MNHEY, CDR2 SMNVEV (reference sequence). The CDR3 has 16 amino acids. The CDR3, as DNA: TGTGCCAGCAGTCCACGACGACTTCTACAGGGGGCCGAGCAGTACTTC. Protein: CASSPRRLLQGAEQYF.

This rearrangement joins TRBV28 to TRBJ2-5; 10 nucleotides agree with TRBD2. V dropped 4 bases and J dropped 0; count of bases not matched to a gene: 8. Germline values: CDR1 MDHEN, CDR2 SYDVKM. This CDR3 is built from 17 residues. In nucleotides, the CDR3 is TGTGCCAGCAGTTCCGAAGCGGGAGGGCTGTACCAAGAGACCCAGTACTTC. Translation gives CASSSEAGGLYQETQYF.

The V gene is TRBV15, the J gene TRBJ2-7; TRBD2 is a possible D gene (6 bases). The V end was cut by 0 bases, the J end by 3 bases, with 15 bases between. Per the germline V gene, CDR1 is LNHNV and CDR2 is YYDKDF (reference sequence). This CDR3 is built from 16 residues. The CDR3 DNA is TGTGCCACCAGCAGAGATAGAAGGACTACGGGCTACGAGCAGTACTTC. The encoded protein is CATSRDRRTTGYEQYF.

This rearrangement joins TRBV7-2 to TRBJ1-5; no firm D call. This CDR3 has 14 residues. From germline, CDR1 is SGHTA and CDR2 FQGNSA. Trimming left V 0 bases short and J 4 bases short, with 7 bases between. CDR3 sequence (DNA): TGTGCCAGCAGCTTAGCGCTTAGAAATCAGCCCCAGCATTTT. It encodes CASSLALRNQPQHF.

This clonotype appeared a few times. The CDR3, as DNA: TGTGCCAGCAGTATGGGCGGGACGATCGGGGAGCTGTTTTTT. Amino acids: CASSMGGTIGELFF. The gene calls are TRBV12-3 or TRBV12-4 and TRBJ2-2; a possible D gene is TRBD2 (6 bases). V gave up 5 bases and J gave up 7 bases, with 14 bases separating them. The CDR3 spans 14 residues.

V usage is TRBV5-1 and J usage is TRBJ1-6; 7 bases agree with TRBD1. CDR1 and CDR2 from the germline V gene are SGHRS and YFSETQ. The CDR3 spans 16 residues. V gave up 1 base and J gave up 4 bases; unmatched junction bases: 5. The CDR3 DNA reads TGCGCCAGCAGCTTGACGGGACAGAGATATAATTCACCCCTCCACTTT. It codes for CASSLTGQRYNSPLHF. The full variable domain, with the rest looked up from reference TRBV5-1 and TRBJ1-6, is KAGVTQTPRYLIKTRGQQVTLSCSPISGHRSVSWYQQTPGQGLQFLFEYFSETQRNKGNFPGRFSGRQFSNSRSEMNVSTLELGDSALYLCASSLTGQRYNSPLHFGNGTRLTVT.

There are many counts of this clonotype. The chain recombines TRBV6-5 with TRBJ1-6; no definite D call. CDR1 is MNHEY and CDR2 is SVGAGI in the germline V gene. Deletions cut 5 bases from V and 10 bases from J, with 12 bases between. The CDR3 runs 13 residues. CDR3 nucleotides: TGTGCCAGCAGTCTCACTCCTGGGTCACCCCTCCACTTT. Its protein is CASSLTPGSPLHF.

V usage is TRBV20-1 and J usage is TRBJ2-3; unclear D gene. CDR1 and CDR2 from the germline V gene are DFQATT and SNEGSKA (reference sequence). Trimming pared 2 bases from V and 5 bases from J, leaving 11 bases between. CDR3 size: 13 residues. CDR3 protein: CSARKAPRDTQYF. CDR3 sequence (DNA): TGCAGTGCTAGAAAGGCCCCGCGAGATACGCAGTATTTT.

This clonotype was picked up a small number of times. J is TRBJ2-5 and V is TRBV18; 11 nucleotides agree with TRBD2. The CDR3 totals 16 residues. The junction had 8 bases not matched to a gene; V was cut back by 3 bases and J by 5 bases. Germline CDR1 and CDR2: KGHSH and LQKENI. CDR3 residues: CASSPEGLAELETQYF. The CDR3 nucleotides are TGTGCCAGCTCACCCGAGGGACTAGCGGAATTGGAGACCCAGTACTTC.

This clonotype has only a few counts. The rearrangement links TRBV29-1 to TRBJ2-5, with TRBD2 identical over 10 bases. This CDR3 spans 17 amino acids. The J segment lost 2 bases and the V segment lost 6 bases, leaving 15 bases of the junction unmatched. Per germline, CDR1 SQVTM and CDR2 ANQGSEA. The CDR3 protein is CSVDGLADTLLQETQYF. Here the CDR3 DNA reads TGCAGCGTAGACGGACTAGCGGATACATTATTACAAGAGACCCAGTACTTC.

V gene TRBV27 combines with J gene TRBJ1-1; 7 nucleotides agree with TRBD1. The CDR3 covers 16 residues. The V gene end was trimmed by 3 bases and the J gene end by 5 bases; junction bases not matched to a gene: 12. Germline assignment: CDR1 MNHEY and CDR2 SMNVEV (reference sequence). CDR3 in amino acids: CASSFSRGVLGTEAFF. CDR3 sequence (DNA): TGTGCCAGCAGTTTTAGCAGGGGGGTCCTGGGGACTGAAGCTTTCTTT.

This clonotype came up a few times. The chain uses TRBV29-1 and TRBJ1-1; tentatively, D is TRBD1 (6 bases). Germline assignment: CDR1 SQVTM and CDR2 ANQGSEA. With 8 bases removed from V and 0 bases from J, the gap between germline ends came to 13 bases. CDR3 size: 13 residues. In DNA form, the CDR3 reads TGCAGCTCTCGCAGGGGAATGAACACTGAAGCTTTCTTT. Amino acid sequence: CSSRRGMNTEAFF. The whole variable domain, remainder taken from reference TRBV29-1 and TRBJ1-1, is SAVISQKPSRDICQRGTSLTIQCQVDSQVTMMFWYRQQPGQSLTLIATANQGSEATYESGFVIDKFPISRPNLTFSTLTVSNMSPEDSSIYLCSSRRGMNTEAFFGQGTRLTVV.

This clonotype was observed a few times. The chain joins TRBV4-1 to TRBJ2-2; 7 bases agree with TRBD1. The germline V gene has CDR1 MGHRA and CDR2 YSYEKL. The CDR3 covers 16 residues. V trimming: 4 bases; J trimming: 0 bases; junction bases outside the gene matches: 5. The DNA for the CDR3 is TGCGCCAGCAGCCGAGAGGGGACAGCGAACACCGGGGAGCTGTTTTTT. Its translation: CASSREGTANTGELFF.

This clonotype has just one count. The germline gene is not matched at one end of the junction; a read error may be the cause. V gene TRBV15 combines with J gene TRBJ2-1; TRBD2 matches 7 bases. The CDR3 loop spans 16 amino acids. Germline CDR1 reads LNHNV; CDR2 reads YYDKDF (reference sequence). CDR3 in amino acids: CAASRERLAGSHEQFF. The CDR3, as DNA: TGTGCCGCCAGCAGAGAAAGGTTAGCGGGTTCCCATGAGCAGTTCTTC.

The V gene is TRBV6-2 or TRBV6-3, the J gene TRBJ2-2, with D perhaps being TRBD1 or TRBD2 (5 bases each). Germline V gene sequence: CDR1 MNHEY, CDR2 SVGEGT. V gave up 2 bases and J gave up 4 bases, with 8 bases separating them. This CDR3 region has 14 residues. CDR3 residues: CASSYGGLTGELFF. The CDR3 bases are TGTGCCAGCAGTTACGGGGGTCTCACCGGGGAGCTGTTTTTT.

This clonotype has only one observation. V usage is TRBV28 and J usage is TRBJ2-3; D is tentatively TRBD1 or TRBD2 (5 bases each). Trimming shortened V by 6 bases and J by 0 bases, and 13 bases separated the two germline ends. This CDR3 contains 15 residues. Germline V lookup: CDR1 MDHEN, CDR2 SYDVKM. In DNA form, the CDR3 reads TGTGCCAGCAGCGGGACCCGTCCTAGCACAGATACGCAGTATTTT. Its protein product is CASSGTRPSTDTQYF.

J is TRBJ1-1 and V is TRBV20-1; D unclear. The germline gives CDR1 DFQATT, CDR2 SNEGSKA (reference sequence). CDR3 size: 12 residues. The CDR3 DNA follows: TGCAGAATGGCCTGGGAGAACACTGAAGCTTTCTTT. It translates to CRMAWENTEAFF.